Shown below are 18 T cell receptor beta chains from a single sample sequenced in a study of blood T cell repertoires in COVID-19. Data came from immunoSEQ multiplex PCR; TCRdb stores just in-frame clones and leaves some out. The profile shows 470,000 or so clones, 87% of them singletons. The specimen sequenced was PBMCs or T cells enriched from blood (not recorded which). All receptors come from a woman under 30 with acute COVID-19.

This clone was found a few times. The chain is built from TRBV6-5 and TRBJ1-6; 7 nucleotides line up with TRBD1. V gave up 6 bases and J gave up 5 bases; unmatched junction bases: 4. This CDR3 is built from 14 residues. The germline CDR1 and CDR2 sequences are MNHEY and SVGAGI. CDR3 region: CASSTGQHNSPLHF. CDR3 nucleotides: TGTGCCAGCAGCACGGGACAGCATAATTCACCCCTCCACTTT.

This clone appeared a few times. Other DNA sequences of this sample code for an identical CDR3. The chain carries TRBV30 and TRBJ1-5; 8 bases are a match to TRBD1. The CDR3 totals 13 residues. Per germline, CDR1 GTSNPN and CDR2 SVGIG (reference sequence). The junction had 0 bases not matched to a gene; V was cut back by 1 base and J by 4 bases. CDR3 DNA sequence: TGTGCCTGGAGTGGACAGGGGAATCAGCCCCAGCATTTT. It is translated as CAWSGQGNQPQHF.

The chain has TRBV7-2 and TRBJ2-7, with unresolved D. V lost 1 base to trimming and J lost 1 base, with 8 bases between them. CDR3 length: 14 residues. Germline CDR1 and CDR2: SGHTA and FQGNSA. Here the CDR3 DNA reads TGTGCCAGCAGCTTAGGCCCCCAGTCCTACGAGCAGTACTTC. Its protein product is CASSLGPQSYEQYF. Full variable domain (rest looked up from reference TRBV7-2 and TRBJ2-7): GAGVSQSPSNKVTEKGKDVELRCDPISGHTALYWYRQSLGQGLEFLIYFQGNSAPDKSGLPSDRFSAERTGGSVSTLTIQRTQQEDSAVYLCASSLGPQSYEQYFGPGTRLTVT.

The V and J genes are TRBV19 and TRBJ1-5, with 9 bases fitting TRBD1. The CDR3 is made up of 18 amino acids. CDR1 and CDR2 (germline): LNHDA, SQIVND (reference sequence). V was clipped by 3 bases and J by 4 bases; unmatched bases: 13. CDR3 coding DNA: TGTGCCAGTAGTATTTTTGGAATGGGACAGGGTGGGAATCAGCCCCAGCATTTT. Its protein is CASSIFGMGQGGNQPQHF.

The chain uses TRBV7-3 and TRBJ1-2; no clear D gene. V was trimmed by 2 bases and J by 8 bases, leaving 6 bases between them. CDR3 length: 11 amino acids. CDR1 SGHTA and CDR2 FQGTGA come from the germline V gene. The CDR3 DNA is TGTGCCAGCAGCTTATCGCAGGGCTACACCTTC. This gives the protein CASSLSQGYTF.

The chain links TRBV10-1 to TRBJ1-1; possible D gene TRBD1, 6 bases. The CDR3 runs to 15 residues. Germline CDR1 WNHNN, CDR2 SYGVQD (reference sequence). Deletions cut 6 bases from V and 0 bases from J, with 14 bases between. CDR3 nucleotide sequence: TGCGCCAGCAGGGAGACGGACAGCCTGAACACTGAAGCTTTCTTT. Translation gives CASRETDSLNTEAFF.

This chain joins TRBV6-5 and TRBJ2-2; 11 bases map to TRBD2. V shed 6 bases and J 6 bases; nucleotides not matched to a gene: 6. Germline V lookup: CDR1 MNHEY, CDR2 SVGAGI. The CDR3 has 15 residues. CDR3 loop: CASRDSGRASGELFF. The CDR3 bases are TGTGCCAGCAGGGATAGCGGGAGGGCCTCCGGGGAGCTGTTTTTT.

The table lists this clone with a count of one. This sequence joins TRBV4-1 and TRBJ2-7; 9 bases fit TRBD2. Germline trimming cut 4 bases from V and 1 base from J; bases unmatched to any gene: 11. Looked up from germline, CDR1 is MGHRA and CDR2 is YSYEKL. This CDR3 spans 17 amino acids. This CDR3 is CASSPSVFSGRSYEQYF. The CDR3 DNA is TGCGCCAGCAGCCCGTCTGTATTCAGCGGGAGGTCCTACGAGCAGTACTTC.

The chain links TRBV11-3 to TRBJ2-2, with D tentatively TRBD1 (8 bases). V was clipped by 5 bases and J by 5 bases, with 24 bases between them. CDR3 length equals 18 residues. Germline V gene sequence: CDR1 SGHNT, CDR2 YENEEA. The CDR3, as DNA: TGTGCCAGCAGCCCCCATAATTACAGGGGGGGTTTTACCGGGGAGCTGTTTTTT. Protein product: CASSPHNYRGGFTGELFF.

This rearrangement joins TRBV6-6 to TRBJ1-5; possibly TRBD1 for D (6 bases). The CDR3 has 13 amino acids. V was trimmed by 3 bases and J by 8 bases, leaving 11 bases between them. CDR1 MNHNY and CDR2 SVGAGI come from the germline V gene (reference sequence). CDR3 in amino acids: CASSYEGVKPQHF. The CDR3, as DNA: TGTGCCAGCAGTTATGAGGGGGTGAAGCCCCAGCATTTT.

This chain joins TRBV7-9 and TRBJ1-1, with D tentatively TRBD1 (6 bases). The CDR3 is 16 residues long. Germline assignment: CDR1 SEHNR and CDR2 FQNEAQ (reference sequence). Trimming pared 3 bases from V and 1 base from J, leaving 15 bases between. The CDR3 region is CASSFYGGQRNTEAFF. The CDR3 nucleotides read TGTGCCAGCAGCTTCTACGGCGGACAGCGGAACACTGAAGCTTTCTTT.

The chain has TRBV19 and TRBJ1-6; D uncertain. This CDR3 is 13 amino acids long. Germline assignment: CDR1 LNHDA and CDR2 SQIVND (reference sequence). V shed 6 bases and J shed 7 bases, with 10 bases lying between them. DNA of the CDR3: TGTGCCAGTAGATACAGTCCGAATTCACCCCTCCACTTT. Protein sequence: CASRYSPNSPLHF.

In nucleotides, the CDR3 is TGTGCCAGCACACGAACAGGGGCAACCTATGGCTACACCTTC. Its protein is CASTRTGATYGYTF. J is TRBJ1-2 and V is TRBV6-5; the match to TRBD1 covers 7 bases. Germline CDR1 and CDR2: MNHEY and SVGAGI. The CDR3 consists of 14 residues. Trimming took 7 bases from V and 4 from J; bases not matched to a gene: 9.

The rearrangement links TRBV11-2 to TRBJ2-5; D is possibly TRBD1 (5 bases). The germline CDR1 and CDR2 sequences are SGHAT and FQNNGV. The CDR3 contains 17 residues. V lost 4 bases, J lost 3 bases, and 21 bases lay in between. In DNA, the CDR3 is TGTGCCAGCAGCTCCCTGAAAGGCTCCAGGGAAAAAGAGACCCAGTACTTC. It translates to CASSSLKGSREKETQYF.

The V and J genes are TRBV4-1 and TRBJ2-1; possibly TRBD1 for D (6 bases). CDR3 length equals 21 residues. Looked up from germline, CDR1 is MGHRA and CDR2 is YSYEKL. Between the trimmed V and J ends, which lost 0 bases and 0 bases, there was a span of 24 bases. DNA of the CDR3: TGCGCCAGCAGCCAAGAGGGTAGGCAGGGGCTTACGGGCCGCTCCTACAATGAGCAGTTCTTC. Translating gives CASSQEGRQGLTGRSYNEQFF.

In this sample, this clone turned up a few times. The chain combines TRBV27 with TRBJ2-7, with D hard to call. CDR3 length equals 14 residues. Germline V lookup: CDR1 MNHEY, CDR2 SMNVEV (reference sequence). V gave up 7 bases and J gave up 3 bases, with 16 bases separating them. In nucleotides, the CDR3 is TGTGCCAGCACCCGAACTTCCCCTAGCTACGAGCAGTACTTC. Protein product: CASTRTSPSYEQYF.

The V call is TRBV21-1, the J call TRBJ2-1; TRBD2, as called in the table, went unchecked against the DNA. TRBV21-1 is a recognized pseudogene. The CDR3 length is 16 residues. CDR3 sequence: CASSNRSGNPYNEQFF. CDR3 DNA sequence: TGTGCCAGCAGCAATCGTAGCGGGAACCCCTACAATGAGCAGTTCTTC.

The chain recombines TRBV7-6 with TRBJ2-5; 10 nucleotides align to TRBD2. V gave up 1 base and J gave up 9 bases; unmatched junction bases: 8. Germline CDR1 SGHVS, CDR2 FNYEAQ. The CDR3 covers 15 residues. CDR3 sequence reads: CASSLGLLAGSAQYF. DNA for the CDR3: TGTGCCAGCAGCTTAGGATTACTAGCGGGGAGCGCCCAGTACTTC.